This T cell receptor beta chain was obtained from a study of blood T cells in healthy people across ages. Only one count was recorded for this clonotype. Its antigen is unknown. The V gene's germline CDR1 is MNHEY and CDR2 SVGEGT. V lost 2 bases to trimming and J lost 2 bases; unmatched junction nucleotides: 5. The CDR3 extends over 15 amino acids. With a J-beta primer mix and a sample-barcoded 5' primer, a second PCR ran about 6 to 11 cycles. TCRdb redid the calling of the 5' RACE reads with MiXCR, one entry per CDR3 protein. There are fewer than 1 million distinct CDR3 sequences in the sample; 40% to 50% occur only once, and roughly 19% lies in the top ten. Study-wide results and caveats: Naive T cell percentage showed a strong correlation with TCR beta diversity.

The source material was blood. V is TRBV6-2 or TRBV6-3 and J is TRBJ1-2; 7 positions agree with TRBD1. This receptor was obtained from a man between 60 and 70 years old in good health. CDR3 in amino acids: CASSYVRQGNYGYTF. For the CDR3, the DNA is TGTGCCAGCAGTTACGTAAGACAGGGCAACTATGGCTACACCTTC.